The rows below give T cell receptor beta chains drawn from one sample of a study of blood T cell repertoires in COVID-19. The repertoire was sequenced with immunoSEQ multiplex PCR; TCRdb's copy has only in-frame clones and lacks some. The data contain roughly 73,000 clones, approximately 92% of them seen just once; the ten biggest clones take up under 10%. The sample comprised peripheral blood. The receptors stem from a man of 80 years or more with acute or convalescent COVID-19. The CDR3 runs from the conserved cysteine through the conserved F or W. A D gene is named only where the DNA matches it firmly. A clone size is listed for some rows: how often the clone was seen (once, few, many), or a class if it is expanded.

V gene	J gene	clone size	D gene	CDR3 DNA	CDR3 protein
TRBV19	TRBJ1-1	NA	TRBD1	TGTGCCAGTCGGACAGGGTTCATGAACACTGAAGCTTTCTTT	CASRTGFMNTEAFF
TRBV7-2	TRBJ1-1	once	NA	TGTGCCAGCAGCTTAGCCCGCCGGGGTGAAGCTTTCTTT	CASSLARRGEAFF
TRBV3-1/TRBV3-2	TRBJ1-5	NA	TRBD1	TGTGCCAGCAGCCAAACAGGGGCGGGTCAGCCCCAGCATTTT	CASSQTGAGQPQHF
TRBV2	TRBJ2-7	NA	TRBD2	TGTGCCAGCACCCCACAGGGACTAGCGGGAGCCTACGAGCAGTACTTC	CASTPQGLAGAYEQYF
TRBV5-1	TRBJ2-2	NA	TRBD2	TGCGCCAGCAGTTACTTCCGACTAGGGAGGGCCGCCGCCGGGGAGCTGTTTTTT	CASSYFRLGRAAAGELFF
TRBV6-5	TRBJ2-5	NA	NA	TGTGCCAGCAGTTACAGCCAGACCCAGTACTTC	CASSYSQTQYF
TRBV4-2	TRBJ2-5	NA	NA	TGTGCCAGCAGCCAAGAGCCCCGAGGGATGGTCGAGACCCAGTACTTC	CASSQEPRGMVETQYF
TRBV6-6	TRBJ1-1	NA	NA	TGTGCCAGCAGTTACCGGCAGGGTGTGGGCACTGAAGCTTTCTTT	CASSYRQGVGTEAFF
TRBV19	TRBJ1-4	NA	NA	TGTGCCAGTAGTATATCGGCTCCACAGGGCCGAAGGGAAAAACTGTTTTTT	CASSISAPQGRREKLFF
TRBV11-2	TRBJ1-1	NA	NA	TGTGCCAGCAGCTTAGACAGGGGTGGGACTGAAGCTTTCTTT	CASSLDRGGTEAFF
TRBV27	TRBJ1-5	NA	NA	TGTGCCAGCAGTCAATCAGGGTACAATCAGCCCCAGCATTTT	CASSQSGYNQPQHF
TRBV29-1	TRBJ2-3	NA	NA	TGCAGCGTGATAGCCGCCACAGATACGCAGTATTTT	CSVIAATDTQYF
TRBV3-1/TRBV3-2	TRBJ2-3	NA	NA	TGTGCCAGCAGCCAAAGAGGTATAAGGATCAACACAGATACGCAGTATTTT	CASSQRGIRINTDTQYF
TRBV7-2	TRBJ1-1	NA	TRBD1	TGTGCCAGCAGCTTAGGAGGGACAGTGAACACTGAAGCTTTCTTT	CASSLGGTVNTEAFF
TRBV18	TRBJ1-1	few	NA	TGTGCCAGCTCACCAAGAAGCGTGACTGAAGCTTTCTTT	CASSPRSVTEAFF
TRBV29-1	TRBJ2-7	NA	NA	TGCAGCGGTGAGTTGCAGGGATCTGGCGAGCAGTACTTC	CSGELQGSGEQYF
TRBV4-2	TRBJ2-5	once	TRBD2	TGTGCCAGCAGCCAAGATTGGAGTGAGGGGCTAGCGGGGGGAACACAAGAGACCCAGTACTTC	CASSQDWSEGLAGGTQETQYF
TRBV11-2	TRBJ1-1	NA	TRBD1	TGTGCCAGCAGCCTGGGACAGGGGGGGTACACTGAAGCTTTCTTT	CASSLGQGGYTEAFF
TRBV6-2/TRBV6-3	TRBJ2-3	NA	TRBD1	TGTGCCAGCAGTTACCCCTACACAAGGGGGCAAACAGATACGCAGTATTTT	CASSYPYTRGQTDTQYF
TRBV19	TRBJ1-5	NA	NA	TGTGCCAGCCGCGCCGGGGGGCAGCCCCAGCATTTT	CASRAGGQPQHF
TRBV3-1/TRBV3-2	TRBJ1-4	few	NA	TGTGCCAGCAGCTCCGCGGGGCCAACTAATGAAAAACTGTTTTTT	CASSSAGPTNEKLFF
TRBV7-9	TRBJ1-6	NA	TRBD1	TGTGCCAGCAGGCCTCAGGGGGATAATTCACCCCTCCACTTT	CASRPQGDNSPLHF
TRBV7-9	TRBJ2-5	NA	NA	TGTGCCAGCAGCTTAGTTATGGAGACCCAGTACTTC	CASSLVMETQYF
TRBV6-6	TRBJ1-2	NA	NA	TGTGCCAGCAGTTTCGGACAGTCTTATGGCTACACCTTC	CASSFGQSYGYTF
TRBV29-1	TRBJ1-2	NA	TRBD1	TGCAGCTATCGGGACAGTTACGGCTACACCTTC	CSYRDSYGYTF
TRBV30	TRBJ1-1	NA	NA	TGTGCCTGGACCGGGTTGAGGGAAGCTTTCTTT	CAWTGLREAFF
TRBV7-2	TRBJ2-5	once	TRBD1	TGTGCCAGCAGCTTACTAGGACAGGGGGTCAGGGAGACCCAGTACTTC	CASSLLGQGVRETQYF
TRBV11-3	TRBJ2-2	NA	NA	TGTGCCAGCAGCTCTAAGCAGAACACCGGGGAGCTGTTTTTT	CASSSKQNTGELFF
TRBV7-3	TRBJ2-5	NA	NA	TGTGCCAGCTCCAGCGGGTCAGCGGGGACCCAGTACTTC	CASSSGSAGTQYF
TRBV7-3	TRBJ2-3	NA	TRBD2	TGTGCCAGCGGGACTAGCGGGAGTGATACGCAGTATTTT	CASGTSGSDTQYF
TRBV19	TRBJ1-1	NA	TRBD1	TGTGCCAGTAGTATAGGTAGGGGGCTGAGACGAACTGAAGCTTTCTTT	CASSIGRGLRRTEAFF
TRBV30	TRBJ2-1	NA	NA	TGTGCCTGGAAACTAGCTAATGGCCACAATGAGCAGTTCTTC	CAWKLANGHNEQFF
TRBV6-5	TRBJ2-5	NA	TRBD1	TGTGCCAGCAGCCGGGACAGCGACCAAGAGACCCAGTACTTC	CASSRDSDQETQYF
TRBV7-2	TRBJ2-5	NA	NA	TGTGCCAGCAGCTTATCCTATACCCAAGAGACCCAGTACTTC	CASSLSYTQETQYF
TRBV5-1	TRBJ1-6	NA	TRBD1	TGCGCCAGCAGCGTGACAGGGGGCAGGAATTCACCCCTCCACTTT	CASSVTGGRNSPLHF
TRBV2	TRBJ2-1	NA	NA	TGTGCCAGCAGTCTTACAGGGTACAATGAGCAGTTCTTC	CASSLTGYNEQFF
TRBV19	TRBJ1-5	once	TRBD1	TGTGCCAGTAGTAGGGCGGGACAGGGTGGTCAGCCCCAGCATTTT	CASSRAGQGGQPQHF
TRBV6-5	TRBJ2-2	few	TRBD2	TGTGCCAGCTCCCGGGGGGGAGCGAACACCGGGGAGCTGTTTTTT	CASSRGGANTGELFF
TRBV11-3	TRBJ2-3	NA	TRBD2	TGTGCCAGCAGCTCCACAGGAGGCGGGAGGGCCTCAGATACGCAGTATTTT	CASSSTGGGRASDTQYF
TRBV2	TRBJ1-2	NA	NA	TGTGCCAGCAGTGAAGGGCCGGGCTACACCTTC	CASSEGPGYTF
TRBV3-1/TRBV3-2	TRBJ2-3	NA	TRBD2	TGTGCCAGCAGCCAATCAGGGACTAGCGGGGGGGCTGGGGATACGCAGTATTTT	CASSQSGTSGGAGDTQYF
TRBV5-1	TRBJ2-3	NA	NA	TGCGCCAGCACTTTACTAGGGACAGATACGCAGTATTTT	CASTLLGTDTQYF
TRBV19	TRBJ2-7	NA	TRBD1	TGTGCCAGTAGCTCATGGGCAGGGGGTAGACTTGGCGAGCAGTACTTC	CASSSWAGGRLGEQYF
TRBV19	TRBJ1-3	NA	NA	TGTGCCAGTAGCAAGAGCTCTGGAAACACCATATATTTT	CASSKSSGNTIYF
TRBV6-6	TRBJ2-7	NA	NA	TGTGCCAGCAGTTCCCGGACTGACTACGAGCAGTACTTC	CASSSRTDYEQYF
TRBV5-3	TRBJ2-7	once	TRBD2	TGTGCCAGAAGCCTAAAGCGGGAGCGCTACGAGCAGTACTTC	CARSLKRERYEQYF
TRBV25-1	TRBJ2-1	once	NA	TGTGCCAGCAGTGAGGCTAGCGCAAGCTCCTACAATGAGCAGTTCTTC	CASSEASASSYNEQFF
TRBV19	TRBJ1-1	few	NA	TGTGCCAGTAGTATAGCCAGGCAGGAAGCTTTCTTT	CASSIARQEAFF
TRBV6-5	TRBJ1-1	NA	NA	TGTGCCAGCAGTTACAACAGGGTCAAGTCTGAAGCTTTCTTT	CASSYNRVKSEAFF
TRBV4-1	TRBJ1-4	NA	TRBD1	TGCGCCAGCAGCCAAATTCAAAACAGGGGACGTGGGGAAAAACTGTTTTTT	CASSQIQNRGRGEKLFF
TRBV6-5	TRBJ2-1	NA	NA	TGTGCCAGCAGTTACGACAACTACAATGAGCAGTTCTTC	CASSYDNYNEQFF
TRBV27	TRBJ2-7	NA	NA	TGTGCCAGCAGTTTATCGGGACACCCCTCCTACGAGCAGTACTTC	CASSLSGHPSYEQYF
TRBV6-5	TRBJ2-7	NA	NA	TGTGCCAGCAGTTACTCTGAGGGTAAGGACGAGCAGTACTTC	CASSYSEGKDEQYF
TRBV10-3	TRBJ2-4	NA	NA	TGTGCCATCAGTGAGTCTTCGAGGTGGAAGGCCAAAAACATTCAGTACTTC	CAISESSRWKAKNIQYF
TRBV29-1	TRBJ2-3	NA	TRBD2	TGCAGCGTTAGGGAGGGGACTAGCGGGAGGAATACGCAGTATTTT	CSVREGTSGRNTQYF